The text below deals with one T cell receptor (beta chain). As yet, its antigen is unknown. Other DNA sequences from this sample encode an identical CDR3 as well. This CDR3 contains 15 residues. Germline lookup yields CDR1 MNHEY and CDR2 SMNVEV (reference sequence). Trimming stripped 2 bases from V and 2 bases from J, with 10 bases between. In the naive CD8 group, cells lacked CD45RO and were positively selected for CCR7, so terminally differentiated effector memory CD45RA+ cells were left out. Authors' data handling: In the immunoSEQ data, sequences were junction-only and lacked quality scores, so filtering differed. Repertoires were generated with immunoSEQ multiplex PCR, while TCRdb's copy carries only in-frame clones and drops some. For V, J and clone size, that table is used; D and trimming come from the DNA. The data contain 2 million or so clones, about 95% of them singletons. The data derive from a study of shared clonotypes between healthy human individuals. Study outcomes and limitations: Estimated clonotype richness was generally higher in naive than memory subsets.

The receptor was isolated from a man between 18 and 29 years old in good health. Sequenced material: naive CD8+ T cells sorted from blood. The chain joins TRBV27 to TRBJ2-1; tentative D call: TRBD2 (7 bases). The CDR3 loop is CASSLGGGPYNEQFF. CDR3 sequence (DNA): TGTGCCAGCAGTTTAGGCGGGGGCCCCTACAATGAGCAGTTCTTC.